Listed below are T cell receptor beta chains from one sample, sequenced in a study of T cells in localized non-small cell lung cancer. Using immunoSEQ multiplex PCR, the repertoire was profiled, and TCRdb retains in-frame clones only, with some absent. In the table there are about 7,000 clones, roughly 53% of which are singletons. Sequenced material: lymph node tissue, taken before any cancer treatment. The receptors shown here come from a female donor over 55 with stage I lung adenocarcinoma. Each CDR3 is given with its conserved first and last residue. Not all rows give a size; the values are once, few, many and, for expanded clones, a class.

clone_size: -; j_call: TRBJ1-2; v_call: TRBV29-1; cdr3_aa: CSVGTANYGYTF
clone_size: -; j_call: TRBJ1-3; v_call: TRBV5-1; cdr3_aa: CASSLTRSGNTIYF
clone_size: -; j_call: TRBJ2-7; v_call: TRBV18; cdr3_aa: CASSPLAAGGPSSYEQYF
clone_size: -; j_call: TRBJ1-1; v_call: TRBV18; cdr3_aa: CASSPRPGTSNTEAFF
clone_size: -; j_call: TRBJ2-5; v_call: TRBV19; cdr3_aa: CASKGTGSAETQYF
clone_size: -; j_call: TRBJ1-2; v_call: TRBV23-1; cdr3_aa: CASSRDTCLGYTF
clone_size: few; j_call: TRBJ1-1; v_call: TRBV9; cdr3_aa: CASSTPGNNEAFF
clone_size: few; j_call: TRBJ1-1; v_call: TRBV23-1; cdr3_aa: CASSQSGNTEAFF
clone_size: -; j_call: TRBJ2-7; v_call: TRBV19; cdr3_aa: CASSMGLGYEQYF
clone_size: few; j_call: TRBJ1-2; v_call: TRBV30; cdr3_aa: CAGRTYLNYGYTF
clone_size: -; j_call: TRBJ2-7; v_call: TRBV18; cdr3_aa: CASSLQGGGYEQYF
clone_size: few; j_call: TRBJ1-4; v_call: TRBV6-8; cdr3_aa: CASKQVLGEKLFF
clone_size: -; j_call: TRBJ2-3; v_call: TRBV18; cdr3_aa: CASSPGLRDTQYF
clone_size: -; j_call: TRBJ1-1; v_call: TRBV29-1; cdr3_aa: CSVSGQGRPEAFF
clone_size: medium-sized; j_call: TRBJ2-7; v_call: TRBV6-8; cdr3_aa: CASRLGGTSYEQYF
clone_size: -; j_call: TRBJ1-5; v_call: TRBV19; cdr3_aa: CASSDTWQPQHF
clone_size: few; j_call: TRBJ2-7; v_call: TRBV9; cdr3_aa: CASSERDPYEQYF
clone_size: -; j_call: TRBJ1-3; v_call: TRBV7-8; cdr3_aa: CASSLRGQGANTIYF
clone_size: few; j_call: TRBJ1-2; v_call: TRBV9; cdr3_aa: CASSPTNRLLGYTF
clone_size: -; j_call: TRBJ2-1; v_call: TRBV5-1; cdr3_aa: CASSLEQETYNEQFF
clone_size: -; j_call: TRBJ2-7; v_call: TRBV19; cdr3_aa: CASSISGGVYEQYF
clone_size: few; j_call: TRBJ1-4; v_call: TRBV4-1; cdr3_aa: CASSLHPRGHNEKLFF
clone_size: -; j_call: TRBJ1-5; v_call: TRBV15; cdr3_aa: CATSRDRKVDQPQHF
clone_size: -; j_call: TRBJ2-7; v_call: TRBV23-1; cdr3_aa: CASSQGAGGSHEQYF
clone_size: medium-sized; j_call: TRBJ1-1; v_call: TRBV11-3; cdr3_aa: CASSLGQGVGGTEAFF
clone_size: -; j_call: TRBJ1-5; v_call: TRBV19; cdr3_aa: CASRVPNQPQHF
clone_size: -; j_call: TRBJ2-4; v_call: TRBV28; cdr3_aa: CASSGGGSKNIQYF
clone_size: -; j_call: TRBJ2-1; v_call: TRBV28; cdr3_aa: CASSSPGTGGINEQFF
clone_size: -; j_call: TRBJ2-7; v_call: TRBV19; cdr3_aa: CATTTGGTRRYEQYF
clone_size: -; j_call: TRBJ1-6; v_call: TRBV19; cdr3_aa: CASMAGNSPLHF
clone_size: -; j_call: TRBJ2-1; v_call: TRBV19; cdr3_aa: CASSISSDEQFF
clone_size: -; j_call: TRBJ2-5; v_call: TRBV11-3; cdr3_aa: CASSSRALGGTQYF
clone_size: few; j_call: TRBJ2-5; v_call: TRBV6-8; cdr3_aa: CTSSYGATVQETQYF
clone_size: few; j_call: TRBJ2-2; v_call: TRBV6-8; cdr3_aa: CASSYSILLNTGELFF
clone_size: -; j_call: TRBJ2-3; v_call: TRBV9; cdr3_aa: CASSVGFPSTDTQYF
clone_size: -; j_call: TRBJ2-6; v_call: TRBV6-8; cdr3_aa: CASSPGISGANVLTF
clone_size: few; j_call: TRBJ2-7; v_call: TRBV6-8; cdr3_aa: CASFDRQQAYEQYF
clone_size: -; j_call: TRBJ1-2; v_call: TRBV29-1; cdr3_aa: CSVEEWETGDYGYTF
clone_size: -; j_call: TRBJ2-7; v_call: TRBV14; cdr3_aa: CASSQLIRSSAEYF
clone_size: -; j_call: TRBJ2-1; v_call: TRBV15; cdr3_aa: CATSRDRGGVGEQFF
clone_size: -; j_call: TRBJ2-3; v_call: TRBV23-1; cdr3_aa: CASSQSAGQRGTDTQYF
clone_size: few; j_call: TRBJ1-6; v_call: TRBV6-8; cdr3_aa: CASTYGQAGGSPLHF
clone_size: -; j_call: TRBJ2-1; v_call: TRBV19; cdr3_aa: CASSMGGLHNEQFF
clone_size: -; j_call: TRBJ1-2; v_call: TRBV30; cdr3_aa: CAWSVSQGKSYTF
clone_size: -; j_call: TRBJ2-7; v_call: TRBV6-8; cdr3_aa: CASRGAGGTREQYF
clone_size: few; j_call: TRBJ1-1; v_call: TRBV18; cdr3_aa: CASSMTGEASEAFF
clone_size: -; j_call: TRBJ2-7; v_call: TRBV28; cdr3_aa: CASSFGPGREQYF
clone_size: -; j_call: TRBJ1-5; v_call: TRBV19; cdr3_aa: CASSDRVGQPQHF
clone_size: -; j_call: TRBJ2-7; v_call: TRBV15; cdr3_aa: CATSRGASSYEQYF
clone_size: -; j_call: TRBJ2-5; v_call: TRBV14; cdr3_aa: CASSLRGPETQYF
clone_size: -; j_call: TRBJ2-1; v_call: TRBV11-3; cdr3_aa: CASSLSGTLNEQFF
clone_size: few; j_call: TRBJ2-7; v_call: TRBV7-2; cdr3_aa: CASSLVGQNEQYF
clone_size: -; j_call: TRBJ2-5; v_call: TRBV6-8; cdr3_aa: CASSRRGAAETQYF
clone_size: -; j_call: TRBJ2-5; v_call: TRBV2; cdr3_aa: CASSDGTLGETQYF
clone_size: few; j_call: TRBJ1-2; v_call: TRBV30; cdr3_aa: CAWSYKGASGYTF
clone_size: -; j_call: TRBJ2-3; v_call: TRBV19; cdr3_aa: CATTTSADTDTQYF
clone_size: -; j_call: TRBJ2-3; v_call: TRBV28; cdr3_aa: CASSLFRGDTQYF
clone_size: few; j_call: TRBJ1-1; v_call: TRBV11-3; cdr3_aa: CASSLVPGMNTEAFF